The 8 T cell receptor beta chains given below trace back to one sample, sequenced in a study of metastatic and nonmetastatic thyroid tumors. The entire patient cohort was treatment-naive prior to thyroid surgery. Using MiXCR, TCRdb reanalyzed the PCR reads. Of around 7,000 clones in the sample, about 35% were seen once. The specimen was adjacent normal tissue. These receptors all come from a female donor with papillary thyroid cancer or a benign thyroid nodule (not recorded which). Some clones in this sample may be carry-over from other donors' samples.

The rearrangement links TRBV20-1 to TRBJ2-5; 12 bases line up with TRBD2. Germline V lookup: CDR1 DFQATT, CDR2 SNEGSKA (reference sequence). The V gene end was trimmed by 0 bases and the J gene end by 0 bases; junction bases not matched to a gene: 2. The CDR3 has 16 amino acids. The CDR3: CSARDRLAGDQETQYF. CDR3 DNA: TGCAGTGCTAGAGATAGACTAGCGGGAGACCAAGAGACCCAGTACTTC.

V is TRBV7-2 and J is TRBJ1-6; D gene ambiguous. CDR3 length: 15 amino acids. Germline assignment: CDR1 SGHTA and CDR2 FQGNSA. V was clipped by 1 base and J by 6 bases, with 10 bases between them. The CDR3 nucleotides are TGTGCCAGCAGCTTAGTCGCAAATTCTAATTCACCCCTCCACTTT. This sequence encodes CASSLVANSNSPLHF.

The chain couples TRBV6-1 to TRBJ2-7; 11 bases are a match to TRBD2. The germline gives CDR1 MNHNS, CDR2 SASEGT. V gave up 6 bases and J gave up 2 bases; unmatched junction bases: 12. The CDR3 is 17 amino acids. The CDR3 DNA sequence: TGTGCCAGCAGCTCACATGGGGCTAGCGGGGGGCCCTACGAGCAGTACTTC. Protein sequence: CASSSHGASGGPYEQYF.

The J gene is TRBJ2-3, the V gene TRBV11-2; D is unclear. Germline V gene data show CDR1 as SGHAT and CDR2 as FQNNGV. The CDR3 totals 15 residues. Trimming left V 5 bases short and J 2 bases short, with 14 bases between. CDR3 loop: CASSVWRSATDTQYF. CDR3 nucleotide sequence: TGTGCCAGCAGCGTCTGGCGCAGCGCCACAGATACGCAGTATTTT.

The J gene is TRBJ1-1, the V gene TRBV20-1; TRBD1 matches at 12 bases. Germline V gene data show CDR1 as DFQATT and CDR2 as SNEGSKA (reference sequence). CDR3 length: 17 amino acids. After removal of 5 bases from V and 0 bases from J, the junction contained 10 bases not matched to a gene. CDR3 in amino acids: CSAGRTGTGGLNTEAFF. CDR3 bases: TGCAGTGCTGGACGAACCGGGACAGGGGGCTTGAACACTGAAGCTTTCTTT.

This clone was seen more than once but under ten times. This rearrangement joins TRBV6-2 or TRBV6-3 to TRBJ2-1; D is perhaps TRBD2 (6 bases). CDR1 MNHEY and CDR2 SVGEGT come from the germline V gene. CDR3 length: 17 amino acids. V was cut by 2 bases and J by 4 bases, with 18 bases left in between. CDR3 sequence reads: CASSYGMWGLAYNEQFF. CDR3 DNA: TGTGCCAGCAGTTACGGTATGTGGGGACTTGCTTACAATGAGCAGTTCTTC.

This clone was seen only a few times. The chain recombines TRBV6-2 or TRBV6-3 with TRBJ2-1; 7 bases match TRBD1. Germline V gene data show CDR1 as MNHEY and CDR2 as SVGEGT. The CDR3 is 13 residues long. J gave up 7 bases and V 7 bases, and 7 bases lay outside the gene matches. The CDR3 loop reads CASTKEGANEQFF. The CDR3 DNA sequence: TGTGCCAGCACCAAAGAGGGGGCGAATGAGCAGTTCTTC.

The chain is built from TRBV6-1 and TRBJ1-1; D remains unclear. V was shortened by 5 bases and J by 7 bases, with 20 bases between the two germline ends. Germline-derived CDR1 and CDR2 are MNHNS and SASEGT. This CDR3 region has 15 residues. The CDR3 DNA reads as TGTGCCAGCAGTCTGACGGGTTTGTTTCCAGGTGAAGCTTTCTTT. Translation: CASSLTGLFPGEAFF.